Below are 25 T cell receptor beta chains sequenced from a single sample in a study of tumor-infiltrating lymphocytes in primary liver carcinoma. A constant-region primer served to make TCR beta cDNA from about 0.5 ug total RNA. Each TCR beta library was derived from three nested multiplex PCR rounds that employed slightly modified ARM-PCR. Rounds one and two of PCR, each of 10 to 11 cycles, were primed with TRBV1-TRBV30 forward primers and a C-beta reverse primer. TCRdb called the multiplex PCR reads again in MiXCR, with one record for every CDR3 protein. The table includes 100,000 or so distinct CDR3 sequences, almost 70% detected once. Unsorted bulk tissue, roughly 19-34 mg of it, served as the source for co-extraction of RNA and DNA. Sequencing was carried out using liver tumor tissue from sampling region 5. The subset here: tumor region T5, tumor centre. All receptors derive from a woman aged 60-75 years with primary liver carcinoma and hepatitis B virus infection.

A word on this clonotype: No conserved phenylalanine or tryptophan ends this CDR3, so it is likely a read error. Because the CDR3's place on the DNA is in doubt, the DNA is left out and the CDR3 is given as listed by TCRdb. The CDR3 sequence is CASSLVGKYRNTEGFL. This chain uses TRBV11-3 with TRBJ1-1; the table's D call, TRBD1, was not checked against the DNA. Inclusive of both ends, the CDR3 amounts to 16 amino acids. CDR1 is SGHNT and CDR2 is YENEEA in the germline V gene.

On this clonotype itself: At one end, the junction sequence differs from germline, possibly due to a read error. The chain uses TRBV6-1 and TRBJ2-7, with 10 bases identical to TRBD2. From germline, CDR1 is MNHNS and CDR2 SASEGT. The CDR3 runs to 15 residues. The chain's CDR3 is CASSAGLANFYEQYF. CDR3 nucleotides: TGTGCCAGCAGTGCGGGACTAGCGAACTTCTACGAGCAATACTTC.

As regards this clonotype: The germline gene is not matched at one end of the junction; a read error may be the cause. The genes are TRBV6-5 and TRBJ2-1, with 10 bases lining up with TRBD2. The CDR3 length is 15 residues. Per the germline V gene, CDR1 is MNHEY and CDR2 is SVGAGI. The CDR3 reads CARSRGLAAYNEKFF. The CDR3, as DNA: TGTGCCAGAAGCCGAGGACTAGCGGCCTACAATGAGAAGTTCTTC.

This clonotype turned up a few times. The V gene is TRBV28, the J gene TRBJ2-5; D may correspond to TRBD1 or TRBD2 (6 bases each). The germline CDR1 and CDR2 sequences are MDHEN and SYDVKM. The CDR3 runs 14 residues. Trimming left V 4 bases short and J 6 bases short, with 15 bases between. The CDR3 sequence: CASSYGGARKTQYF. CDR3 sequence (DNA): TGTGCCAGCAGTTACGGGGGCGCGAGGAAGACCCAGTACTTC.

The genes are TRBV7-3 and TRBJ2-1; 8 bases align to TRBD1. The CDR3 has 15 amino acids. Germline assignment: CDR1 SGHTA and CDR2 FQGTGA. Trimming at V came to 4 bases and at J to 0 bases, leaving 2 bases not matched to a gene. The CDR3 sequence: CASSSGTGSYNEQFF. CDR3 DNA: TGTGCCAGCAGCTCTGGGACAGGCTCCTACAATGAGCAGTTCTTC.

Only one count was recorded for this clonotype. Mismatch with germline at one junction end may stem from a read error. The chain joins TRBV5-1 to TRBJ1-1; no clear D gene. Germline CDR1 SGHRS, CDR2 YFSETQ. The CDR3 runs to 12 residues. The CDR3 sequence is CASSDANTETFF. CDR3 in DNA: TGCGCCAGCAGCGACGCCAACACTGAAACTTTCTTT.

The CDR3 bases are TGCGCCAGCAGTGTACATAGCGGGTCCTACGAGCAGTACGTC. Residues: CASSVHSGSYEQYV. The genes are TRBV10-2 and TRBJ2-7; TRBD2 aligns across 7 bases. The germline V gene has CDR1 WSHSY and CDR2 SAAADI. The V gene end was trimmed by 4 bases and the J gene end by 1 base; junction bases not matched to a gene: 4. The CDR3 consists of 14 residues.

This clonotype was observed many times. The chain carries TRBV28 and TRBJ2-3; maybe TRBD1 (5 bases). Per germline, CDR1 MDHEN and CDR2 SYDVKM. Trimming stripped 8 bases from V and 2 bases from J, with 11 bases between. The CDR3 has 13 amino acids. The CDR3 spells CASWGRNTDTQYF. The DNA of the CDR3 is TGTGCCAGCTGGGGCAGGAACACAGATACGCAGTATTTT. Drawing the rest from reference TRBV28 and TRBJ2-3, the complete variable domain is DVKVTQSSRYLVKRTGEKVFLECVQDMDHENMFWYRQDPGLGLRLIYFSYDVKMKEKGDIPEGYSVSREKKERFSLILESASTNQTSMYLCASWGRNTDTQYFGPGTRLTVL.

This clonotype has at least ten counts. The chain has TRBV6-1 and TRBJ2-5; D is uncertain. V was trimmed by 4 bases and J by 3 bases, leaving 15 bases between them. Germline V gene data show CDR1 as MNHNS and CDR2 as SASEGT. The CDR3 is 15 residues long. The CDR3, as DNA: TGTGCCAGCAGTGGGGCTAGGGATCGAGAAGAGACCCAGTACTTC. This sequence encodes CASSGARDREETQYF.

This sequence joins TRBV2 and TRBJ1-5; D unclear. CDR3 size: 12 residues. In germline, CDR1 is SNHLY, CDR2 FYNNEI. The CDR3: CAISDGDQPQHF. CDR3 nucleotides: TGTGCTATCAGTGACGGGGATCAGCCCCAGCATTTT. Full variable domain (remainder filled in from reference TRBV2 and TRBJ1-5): EPEVTQTPSHQVTQMGQEVILRCVPISNHLYFYWYRQILGQKVEFLVSFYNNEISEKSEIFDDQFSVERPDGSNFTLKIRSTKLEDSAMYFCAISDGDQPQHFGDGTRLSIL.

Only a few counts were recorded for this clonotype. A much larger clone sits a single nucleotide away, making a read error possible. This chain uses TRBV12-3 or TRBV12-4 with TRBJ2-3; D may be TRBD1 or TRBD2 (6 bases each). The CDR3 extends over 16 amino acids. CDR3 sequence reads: CASSLFGGARTDTQFF. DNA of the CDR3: TGTGCCAGCAGTTTGTTCGGGGGCGCAAGGACAGATACGCAGTTTTTT.

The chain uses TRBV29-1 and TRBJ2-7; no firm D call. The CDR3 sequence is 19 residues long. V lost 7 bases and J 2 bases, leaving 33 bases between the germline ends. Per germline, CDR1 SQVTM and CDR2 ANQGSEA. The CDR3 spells CSDHTSNPASKNPTYEQYF. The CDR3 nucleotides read TGCAGCGATCATACAAGTAATCCCGCTTCCAAAAACCCGACCTACGAGCAGTACTTC.

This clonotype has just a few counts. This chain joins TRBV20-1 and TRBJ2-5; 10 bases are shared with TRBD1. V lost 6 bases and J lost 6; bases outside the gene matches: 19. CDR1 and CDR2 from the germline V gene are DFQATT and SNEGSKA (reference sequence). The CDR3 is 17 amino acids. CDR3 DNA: TGCAGTGCGACACCCCCCCCGGGACAGGGGTATCCAAAGACCCAGTACTTC. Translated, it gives CSATPPPGQGYPKTQYF.

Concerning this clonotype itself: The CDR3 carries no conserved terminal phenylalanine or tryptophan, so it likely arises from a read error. CDR3 protein: CASSFIREAEAFL. CDR3 DNA: TGTGCCAGTAGCTTCATCAGGGAAGCTGAAGCTTTCCTT. The V call is TRBV11-2, the J call TRBJ1-1; D may be TRBD1 (5 bases). The CDR3 consists of 13 residues. Germline V gene data show CDR1 as SGHAT and CDR2 as FQNNGV.

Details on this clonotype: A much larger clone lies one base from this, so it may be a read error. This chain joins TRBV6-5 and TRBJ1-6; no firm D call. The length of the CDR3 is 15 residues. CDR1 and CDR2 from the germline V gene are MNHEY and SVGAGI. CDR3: CASTYSGGADSPLHF. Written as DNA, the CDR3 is TGTGCCAGCACTTACTCAGGAGGTGCTGATTCACCCCTCCACTTT.

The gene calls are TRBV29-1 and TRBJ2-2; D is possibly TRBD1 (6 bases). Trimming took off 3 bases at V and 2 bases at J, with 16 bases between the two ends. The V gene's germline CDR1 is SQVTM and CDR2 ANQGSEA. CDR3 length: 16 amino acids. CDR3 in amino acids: CSVDLQGTSNTGELFF. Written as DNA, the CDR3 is TGCAGCGTTGATCTTCAGGGGACGAGTAACACCGGGGAGCTGTTTTTT.

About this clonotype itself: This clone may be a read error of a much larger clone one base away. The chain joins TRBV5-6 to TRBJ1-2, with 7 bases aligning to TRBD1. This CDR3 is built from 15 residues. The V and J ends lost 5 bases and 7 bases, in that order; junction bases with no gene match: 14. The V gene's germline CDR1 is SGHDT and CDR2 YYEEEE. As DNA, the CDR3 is TGTGCCAGCAGATTCCTATCCCCAGGGGGAGGTGGCTACACCTTC. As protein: CASRFLSPGGGGYTF.

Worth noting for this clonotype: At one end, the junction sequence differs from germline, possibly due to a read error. DNA for the CDR3: TGCAGCGTTGAAATCAGGGGGCGAGGTACAGATACGCTGTACTTT. This gives the protein CSVEIRGRGTDTLYF. The V call is TRBV29-1, the J call TRBJ2-3, with 8 positions matching TRBD1. The CDR3 extends over 15 amino acids. Germline CDR1 is SQVTM and CDR2 is ANQGSEA.

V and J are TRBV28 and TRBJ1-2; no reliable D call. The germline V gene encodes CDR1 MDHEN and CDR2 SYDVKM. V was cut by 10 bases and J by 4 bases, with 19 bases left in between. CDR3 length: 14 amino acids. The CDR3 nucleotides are TGTGCCACCAGCCTTGGCCAGGCGGCCTATGGCTACACCTTC. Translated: CATSLGQAAYGYTF.

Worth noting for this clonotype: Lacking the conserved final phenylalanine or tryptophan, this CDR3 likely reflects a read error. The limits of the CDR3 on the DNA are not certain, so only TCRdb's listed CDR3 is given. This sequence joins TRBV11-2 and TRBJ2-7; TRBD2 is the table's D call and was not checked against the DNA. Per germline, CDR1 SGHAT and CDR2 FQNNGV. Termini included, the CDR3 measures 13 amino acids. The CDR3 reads CASSAAGAYERYL.

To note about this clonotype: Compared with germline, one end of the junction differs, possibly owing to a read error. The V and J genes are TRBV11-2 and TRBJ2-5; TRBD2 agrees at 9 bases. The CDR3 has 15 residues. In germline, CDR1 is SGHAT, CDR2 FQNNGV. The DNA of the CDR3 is TGTGCCGGCAGCGGGGGGAGCCCCGGAGCAGAGACCCAGTACTTC. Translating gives CAGSGGSPGAETQYF.

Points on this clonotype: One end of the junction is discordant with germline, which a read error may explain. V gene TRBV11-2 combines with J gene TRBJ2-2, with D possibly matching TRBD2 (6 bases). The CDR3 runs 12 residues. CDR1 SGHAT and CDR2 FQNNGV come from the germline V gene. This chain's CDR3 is CARSLMGGKLFF. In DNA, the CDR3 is TGTGCCAGGAGCTTAATGGGCGGGAAGCTGTTTTTT.

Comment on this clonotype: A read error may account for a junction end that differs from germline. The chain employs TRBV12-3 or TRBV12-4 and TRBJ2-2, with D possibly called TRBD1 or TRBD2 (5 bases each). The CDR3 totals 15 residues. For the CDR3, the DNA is TGTGCCAGCAGTATCTGGGGCGGTAACACCGGGGAGCTGTGTTTT. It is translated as CASSIWGGNTGELCF.

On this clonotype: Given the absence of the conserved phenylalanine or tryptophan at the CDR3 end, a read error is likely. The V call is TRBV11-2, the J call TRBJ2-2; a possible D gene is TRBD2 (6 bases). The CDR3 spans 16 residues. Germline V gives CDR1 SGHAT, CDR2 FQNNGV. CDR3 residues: CASSSDGRGVSGDLFL. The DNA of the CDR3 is TGTGCCAGCAGCTCTGACGGGAGAGGGGTATCCGGGGATCTGTTTCTT.

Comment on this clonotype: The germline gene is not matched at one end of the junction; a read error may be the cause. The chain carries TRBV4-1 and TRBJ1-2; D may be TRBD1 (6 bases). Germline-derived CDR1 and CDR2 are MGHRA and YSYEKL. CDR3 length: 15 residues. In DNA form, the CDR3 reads TGCGCCAGTAGCCACACCGGGACACGGAACTATGCCTACACCTTC. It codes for CASSHTGTRNYAYTF.